The T cell receptor (beta chain) described here comes from a study of post-analysis software for immune sequencing data. Study-wide findings and caveats: Samples sharing a preparation batch grouped tightly together when assessed by F measure. Elevated frequency relative to controls characterized several TRBV segments in patients, TRBV5-6, TRBV5-1 and TRBV20-1 among them.

Unique molecular identifiers had been added to the TCR beta cDNA libraries. MiXCR, run by TCRdb on the PCR reads, gives a single entry per CDR3 protein. The table includes 350,000 to 450,000 distinct CDR3 sequences, roughly 30% detected once. About this clonotype itself: Antigen unknown. One end of the junction varies from germline; a read error may be responsible.

CDR3 length: 15 residues. Germline assignment: CDR1 LGHDT and CDR2 YNNKEL (reference sequence). The chain has TRBV3-1 and TRBJ2-2; D may correspond to TRBD1 or TRBD2 (5 bases each). The specimen was blood. The TCR comes from a girl aged 10 to 17 with multiple sclerosis. In DNA form, the CDR3 reads TGTGCCAGCAGCCAAGATGTCTGGGGGACCGGGGAGCGGTTTTTT. Its translation is CASSQDVWGTGERFF.